This TCR beta chain is from a study of T cell repertoires in cytomegalovirus infection (dated by TCRdb to the late 2010s). For context, the study as a whole: Recently identified HLA-C-restricted CMV epitopes, whose presentation resists viral immunomodulation, were targeted by peptide stimulations together with well-studied HLA-B-restricted epitopes. Donor HLA type was relevant to the analysis, because carriage of CMV infection together with the matching HLA type was indicated by public TCR beta signatures. General study outcomes and caveats: In the ex vivo response, HLA-C-restricted CMV-specific TCR beta clonotypes were dominant, and in two of eight donors the single most frequent clonotype came from this HLA-C-restricted group. In both this cohort and an independent cohort of 352 donors, the cumulative frequency of public TCR beta family members distinguished carriers of CMV infection plus the relevant HLA type.

Sample treatment or condition, as interpreted from the label and publication: in vitro stimulation with specific CMV peptide epitopes to enrich CMV-specific T cells. V is shortened by 8 bases, J by 6 bases, and the region joining them spans 10 bases. From its cysteine to its phenylalanine, the CDR3 spans 12 amino acids. Of the read, only the CDR3 DNA is kept; its 36 bases are in frame from base 1. Sequences MDHEN (CDR1) and SYDVKM (CDR2) are obtained from the germline V gene. Concerning this clonotype itself: The antigen this receptor binds is unknown. No much larger clonotype is one base removed from it; base qualities were not supplied.

Sequencing was performed on an Illumina HiSeq 1500. Starting from the raw public reads, TCRdb applied fastp trimming at Q25, assembled clones with MiXCR and retained in-frame beta chains. Entries that share a CDR3 protein sequence are merged under the most common genes and DNA. The sample data list around 100,000 distinct CDR3 sequences, and roughly 40% of these were observed just once. Just under 75% of the sample comes from the top ten. The material sequenced was CD8+ T cells from cultured PBMCs, taken from culture after CMV antigen stimulation. The clonotype originates from a human donor in good health (CMV status not recorded). Some clones in this sample may be carry-over from other donors' samples. The receptor chain draws on TRBV28 and TRBJ2-2; the D gene remains uncertain. At the DNA level, the sequence is TGTGCCAGCGCCTATGGACCCGGGGAGCTGTTTTTT. Its amino acids are CASAYGPGELFF.